This TCR beta chain was recovered during a study of T cells in Graves' hyperthyroidism and ophthalmopathy. This clonotype was counted a few times. V lost 1 base, J lost 1 base, and 11 bases lay in between. CDR1 is SGHTA, CDR2 FQGNSA, per germline. This CDR3 is 15 amino acids long. RNA transcripts were the template for amplifying TCR beta CDR3 regions. The HTBI set primed first-round TCR CDR3 RT-PCR. Each CDR3 protein gets one entry after TCRdb re-called the multiplex PCR reads with MiXCR. The sample records a few hundred thousand distinct CDR3 sequences, about 16% being singletons. The TCR was taken from a woman aged 25-40 years with Graves' ophthalmopathy. The chain has TRBV7-2 and TRBJ2-7; weak D call: TRBD1 (6 bases). The source material was blood. The CDR3 coding sequence is TGTGCCAGCAGCTTAGTGGGGGCTCTTTCCTACGAGCAGTACTTC. Protein sequence: CASSLVGALSYEQYF.